The clone carrying this TCR beta chain was found a few times. Its antigen is still unknown. This entry is derived from a study of early T cells in non-severe SARS-CoV-2 infection. General study points: Matches to VDJdb favored anti-spike CD8 responses and missed private and CD4 specificities.

CDR1 SGHTA and CDR2 FQGNSA come from the germline V gene. CDR3 length: 16 amino acids. V lost 2 bases and J lost 5; bases outside the gene matches: 6. TCRdb passed the 5' RACE reads through MiXCR, listing each CDR3 protein once. The sample records about 100,000 distinct CDR3 sequences, about 13% being singletons. The sequence was collected from an adult who was a healthcare worker with PCR-confirmed SARS-CoV-2 infection or an uninfected control (not recorded which). The chain carries TRBV7-2 and TRBJ2-6; 7 positions match TRBD1. Sequencing was carried out using whole blood. The CDR3 here is CASSLLAQGWANVLTF. The CDR3 region has the DNA TGTGCCAGCAGCTTACTGGCACAGGGGTGGGCCAACGTCCTGACTTTC.